This entry lists 27 T cell receptor beta chains sequenced from one sample in a study of OX40 agonist ivuxolimab in advanced cancers. Assay: immunoSEQ multiplex PCR; the TCRdb copy retains only in-frame clones and omits some. The sample shows more than 65,000 clones, approximately 84% of them seen only once. Sequences were derived from CD4+ or CD8+ T cells sorted from blood, sampled in a trial of the OX40 agonist ivuxolimab. These receptors were obtained from an adult with an advanced solid tumor such as melanoma, head and neck, liver or kidney cancer.

This clone was found once. As DNA, the CDR3 is TGTGCTAGTGGCCCTTCCGGACAGCATGAAGCTTTCTTT. Protein product: CASGPSGQHEAFF. The genes are TRBV12-5 and TRBJ1-1; possible D gene TRBD1, 6 bases. CDR1 and CDR2 (germline): LGHNT, FRNRAP. Deletions cut 6 bases from V and 7 bases from J, with 15 bases between. The CDR3 totals 13 residues.

V usage is TRBV6-5 and J usage is TRBJ1-1; maybe TRBD1 (5 bases). Trimming stripped 0 bases from V and 6 bases from J, with 14 bases between. CDR3 size: 15 residues. Germline values: CDR1 MNHEY, CDR2 SVGAGI. CDR3 nucleotides: TGTGCCAGCAGTTACTCGATCAGGGAGTCCGCTGAAGCTTTCTTT. This sequence encodes CASSYSIRESAEAFF.

In its sample, this clone was seen once. The genes are TRBV5-4 and TRBJ1-2; 12 bases match TRBD1. Losses at the gene ends were 3 bases for V and 3 bases for J; bases not matched to a gene: 3. The CDR3 has 15 residues. The germline V gene has CDR1 SGHNT and CDR2 YYREEE (reference sequence). The CDR3, as DNA: TGTGCCAGCAGCTCCCGGGACAGGGGGCACTATGGCTACACCTTC. Translating it yields CASSSRDRGHYGYTF.

The J gene is TRBJ1-2, the V gene TRBV30; no firm D call. CDR1 and CDR2 (germline): GTSNPN, SVGIG (reference sequence). The V gene lost 5 bases and the J gene lost 2 bases, with 9 bases spanning the gap. This CDR3 region has 12 residues. The CDR3 region has the DNA TGTGCCTGGGGAGGAGGGAACTATGGCTACACCTTC. Its translation is CAWGGGNYGYTF.

As DNA, the CDR3 is TGTGCCAGTAGTTCTAGGACAGGATCCTACGAGCAGTACTTC. Protein sequence: CASSSRTGSYEQYF. The chain carries TRBV19 and TRBJ2-7; the match to TRBD1 covers 7 bases. Looked up from germline, CDR1 is LNHDA and CDR2 is SQIVND (reference sequence). With 5 bases clipped from V and 1 base from J, the junction kept 5 bases outside the gene matches. The CDR3 loop spans 14 amino acids.

The chain combines TRBV4-1 with TRBJ2-3; 12 nucleotides align to TRBD2. With 4 bases clipped from V and 1 base from J, the junction kept 3 bases outside the gene matches. This CDR3 is built from 16 residues. Germline V gene lookup returns CDR1 MGHRA and CDR2 YSYEKL. CDR3 nucleotides: TGCGCCAGCAGCCTCCGACTAGCGGGAGGCACAGATACGCAGTATTTT. It encodes CASSLRLAGGTDTQYF.

This clone was picked up a small number of times. The chain carries TRBV1 and TRBJ2-4; the table gives TRBD2 as D, unverified against the DNA. TRBV1 constitutes a pseudogene. This CDR3 has 16 residues. The CDR3, as DNA: TGCACCAGCAGCCAAGGCACCGGGGGAACCAAAAACATTCAGTACTTC. It is translated as CTSSQGTGGTKNIQYF.

This sequence joins TRBV5-1 and TRBJ1-1, with D tentatively TRBD1 (5 bases). The CDR3 extends over 14 amino acids. Trimming removed 1 base at V and 4 bases at J, with 11 bases between. Germline V lookup: CDR1 SGHRS, CDR2 YFSETQ. CDR3 sequence reads: CASSLRGDGTEAFF. As DNA, the CDR3 is TGCGCCAGCAGCTTGAGGGGTGACGGCACTGAAGCTTTCTTT.

The chain employs TRBV5-1 and TRBJ1-2; D not resolved. Trimming shortened V by 0 bases and J by 9 bases, and 9 bases separated the two germline ends. The CDR3 extends over 12 amino acids. Looked up from germline, CDR1 is SGHRS and CDR2 is YFSETQ. This CDR3 reads CASSLDADSYTF. CDR3 bases: TGCGCCAGCAGCTTGGACGCAGATAGCTACACCTTC.

The V call is TRBV27, the J call TRBJ1-3; the D is unclear. The length of the CDR3 is 16 residues. The V gene lost 0 bases and the J gene lost 0 bases, with 9 bases spanning the gap. CDR1 and CDR2 (germline): MNHEY, SMNVEV (reference sequence). CDR3 protein: CASSLSAGASGNTIYF. In DNA form, the CDR3 reads TGTGCCAGCAGTTTATCAGCCGGAGCCTCTGGAAACACCATATATTTT.

The chain couples TRBV6-1 to TRBJ1-1; no firm D call. This CDR3 comprises 14 residues. V dropped 2 bases and J dropped 2 bases, with 9 bases sitting between them. In germline, CDR1 is MNHNS, CDR2 SASEGT. CDR3 sequence: CASSEFFDNTEAFF. The CDR3 bases are TGTGCCAGCAGTGAATTTTTCGACAACACTGAAGCTTTCTTT.

This chain joins TRBV25-1 and TRBJ2-1; D not resolved. V shed 0 bases and J shed 5 bases, with 17 bases lying between them. From germline, CDR1 is MGHDK and CDR2 SYGVNS. The CDR3 length is 17 residues. For the CDR3, the DNA is TGTGCCAGCAGTGAATATGGAGCAGATAGTGCTAACAATGAGCAGTTCTTC. It yields the protein CASSEYGADSANNEQFF.

The genes are TRBV10-3 and TRBJ1-2, with 7 bases aligning to TRBD1. This CDR3 contains 17 residues. Per germline, CDR1 ENHRY and CDR2 SYGVKD. V was clipped by 4 bases and J by 0 bases; unmatched bases: 11. The CDR3 protein is CAISAGTASYANYGYTF. CDR3 in DNA: TGTGCCATCAGTGCCGGGACAGCGAGTTACGCTAACTATGGCTACACCTTC.

This sequence joins TRBV9 and TRBJ2-3, with D unresolved. Trimming removed 0 bases at V and 4 bases at J, with 3 bases between. CDR3 length equals 12 residues. CDR1 SGDLS and CDR2 YYNGEE come from the germline V gene. CDR3 loop: CASSVDPDTQYF. The CDR3 bases are TGTGCCAGCAGCGTAGATCCAGATACGCAGTATTTT.

The J gene is TRBJ2-2, the V gene TRBV11-3; the D is unclear. The CDR3 loop spans 14 amino acids. CDR1 and CDR2 (germline): SGHNT, YENEEA. Trimming shortened V by 7 bases and J by 0 bases, and 9 bases separated the two germline ends. CDR3 sequence reads: CASTPPANTGELFF. In nucleotides, the CDR3 is TGTGCCAGCACACCACCCGCGAACACCGGGGAGCTGTTTTTT.

The chain recombines TRBV28 with TRBJ2-2; D unresolved. V was trimmed by 4 bases and J by 2 bases, leaving 8 bases between them. CDR3 length: 14 amino acids. From germline, CDR1 is MDHEN and CDR2 SYDVKM. The CDR3 region is CASSWLLNTGELFF. The CDR3, as DNA: TGTGCCAGCAGTTGGCTACTTAACACCGGGGAGCTGTTTTTT.

This clone has only one observation. The J gene is TRBJ1-4, the V gene TRBV5-4; no reliable D call. Trimming removed 0 bases from V and 0 bases from J, with 9 bases in between. The CDR3 has 16 amino acids. Germline V lookup: CDR1 SGHNT, CDR2 YYREEE (reference sequence). The CDR3 bases are TGTGCCAGCAGCTTGGATAGCAGTCCAACTAATGAAAAACTGTTTTTT. Amino acid sequence: CASSLDSSPTNEKLFF.

The chain joins TRBV5-1 to TRBJ1-5; TRBD1 is a possible D gene (5 bases). Germline V gene sequence: CDR1 SGHRS, CDR2 YFSETQ. The CDR3 is made up of 16 amino acids. V lost 0 bases, J lost 2 bases, and 12 bases lay in between. The CDR3 region has the DNA TGCGCCAGCAGCTTGGATGGAAGGGGTGGCAATCAGCCCCAGCATTTT. Its translation is CASSLDGRGGNQPQHF.

CDR3 sequence reads: CASSYSSGSKVGELFF. For the CDR3, the DNA is TGTGCCAGCAGTTACTCTAGCGGGAGTAAGGTCGGGGAGCTGTTTTTT. The chain recombines TRBV6-5 with TRBJ2-2, with TRBD2 matching over 9 bases. Germline V lookup: CDR1 MNHEY, CDR2 SVGAGI. Trimming removed 0 bases from V and 7 bases from J; junction bases left unmatched: 6. The CDR3 loop spans 16 amino acids.

This clone was found a few times. The rearrangement links TRBV19 to TRBJ2-7; 7 nucleotides align to TRBD2. CDR3 length equals 15 residues. The germline V gene has CDR1 LNHDA and CDR2 SQIVND (reference sequence). V gave up 5 bases and J gave up 6 bases; unmatched junction bases: 13. CDR3 loop: CASSPYGLVGREQYF. The CDR3 nucleotides read TGTGCCAGTAGTCCCTACGGACTAGTGGGGCGCGAGCAGTACTTC.

The rearrangement uses TRBV7-9 and TRBJ2-3, with D hard to call. The CDR3 runs 12 residues. Looked up from germline, CDR1 is SEHNR and CDR2 is FQNEAQ (reference sequence). V shed 2 bases and J shed 5 bases, with 5 bases lying between them. This CDR3 reads CASSLLGDTQYF. In DNA form, the CDR3 reads TGTGCCAGCAGCTTACTGGGAGATACGCAGTATTTT.

The V and J genes are TRBV4-1 and TRBJ2-2, with D tentatively TRBD1 or TRBD2 (5 bases each). Germline lookup yields CDR1 MGHRA and CDR2 YSYEKL. The CDR3 loop spans 15 amino acids. The germline V and J ends were trimmed by 3 bases and 6 bases, with 14 bases remaining between them. CDR3 amino acids: CASSHRDGVSGELFF. The CDR3 nucleotides are TGCGCCAGCAGCCACCGGGACGGGGTCTCCGGGGAGCTGTTTTTT.

This clone was recorded once. The chain joins TRBV6-1 to TRBJ1-4, with D unresolved. V dropped 10 bases and J dropped 2 bases, with 14 bases sitting between them. This CDR3 contains 14 residues. Germline V gene sequence: CDR1 MNHNS, CDR2 SASEGT. CDR3 coding DNA: TGTGCCACGACTGTGGAGAGTACTAATGAAAAACTGTTTTTT. It encodes CATTVESTNEKLFF.

This chain uses TRBV7-2 with TRBJ2-5, with a weak D call TRBD1 (5 bases). Per the germline V gene, CDR1 is SGHTA and CDR2 is FQGNSA. The CDR3 has 15 amino acids. V was trimmed by 2 bases and J by 5 bases, leaving 15 bases between them. CDR3 protein: CASSLRGRVWETQYF. DNA for the CDR3: TGTGCCAGCAGCTTAAGGGGCAGGGTCTGGGAGACCCAGTACTTC.

The chain couples TRBV5-6 to TRBJ2-3, with 10 bases identical to TRBD2. The CDR3 contains 17 residues. Germline V CDR1 and CDR2: SGHDT, YYEEEE. The trim removed 0 bases at V and 6 bases at J, leaving 10 bases unmatched. The CDR3 region is CASSLEQSTSGTDTQYF. CDR3 in DNA: TGTGCCAGCAGCTTGGAGCAGAGTACTAGCGGGACCGATACGCAGTATTTT.

This rearrangement joins TRBV7-9 to TRBJ2-3; D call uncertain. Between the trimmed V and J ends, which lost 0 bases and 0 bases, there was a span of 13 bases. Germline values: CDR1 SEHNR, CDR2 FQNEAQ (reference sequence). This CDR3 contains 17 residues. The CDR3 here is CASSLALAQLSTDTQYF. CDR3 nucleotide sequence: TGTGCCAGCAGCTTAGCCCTGGCACAGCTTAGCACAGATACGCAGTATTTT.

The gene calls are TRBV19 and TRBJ1-3; 8 nucleotides align to TRBD1. CDR3 length: 16 amino acids. V lost 2 bases to trimming and J lost 0 bases; unmatched junction nucleotides: 3. Per the germline V gene, CDR1 is LNHDA and CDR2 is SQIVND (reference sequence). CDR3 DNA sequence: TGTGCCAGTAGTATAACGACAGGGGACTCTGGAAACACCATATATTTT. Translation gives CASSITTGDSGNTIYF.